This passage covers 15 T cell receptor beta chains from one sample sequenced in a study of control samples from healthy donors and cancer patients. Sequenced by immunoSEQ multiplex PCR; TCRdb stores in-frame clones only, minus some. The repertoire holds some 410,000 clones, with 75% to 95% as singletons. The sequencing sample was made of PBMCs. The source of these receptors is a man aged 35 to 55 with head and neck cancer.

This clone was recorded only once. The chain employs TRBV18 and TRBJ1-1; D is ambiguous. The germline V gene encodes CDR1 KGHSH and CDR2 LQKENI. The V end was cut by 3 bases, the J end by 5 bases, with 16 bases between. The CDR3 is 15 amino acids. Here the CDR3 DNA reads TGTGCCAGCTCACCCGTCCTGGGGTCAATGACTGAAGCTTTCTTT. Translation: CASSPVLGSMTEAFF.

This chain connects TRBV18 to TRBJ2-3; 9 nucleotides line up with TRBD1. Trimming took 5 bases from V and 3 from J; bases not matched to a gene: 6. The CDR3 covers 15 residues. The germline V gene has CDR1 KGHSH and CDR2 LQKENI. The CDR3 protein is CASSIRQGETDTQYF. The CDR3 coding sequence is TGTGCCAGCTCAATCAGACAGGGGGAGACAGATACGCAGTATTTT. Full variable domain (remainder filled in from reference TRBV18 and TRBJ2-3): NAGVMQNPRHLVRRRGQEARLRCSPMKGHSHVYWYRQLPEEGLKFMVYLQKENIIDESGMPKERFSAEFPKEGPSILRIQQVVRGDSAAYFCASSIRQGETDTQYFGPGTRLTVL.

This sequence joins TRBV7-2 and TRBJ1-2; no definite D call. This CDR3 is 14 amino acids long. Germline lookup yields CDR1 SGHTA and CDR2 FQGNSA. V lost 2 bases and J 1 base, leaving 8 bases between the germline ends. The CDR3 bases are TGTGCCAGCAGCTTATCAAAGGTTAACTATGGCTACACCTTC. It specifies CASSLSKVNYGYTF.

As for this clone: The sample contains more than one DNA sequence encoding this CDR3. The chain has TRBV20-1 and TRBJ2-5; 7 positions match TRBD2. Germline V lookup: CDR1 DFQATT, CDR2 SNEGSKA (reference sequence). The CDR3 length is 11 residues. Unmatched junction bases numbered 0, after V lost 3 bases and J lost 5 bases. CDR3 DNA sequence: TGCAGTGCTAGGGGAGGGGAGACCCAGTACTTC. Its protein product is CSARGGETQYF.

The chain employs TRBV6-2 or TRBV6-3 and TRBJ2-1; 7 nucleotides agree with TRBD2. The CDR3 runs to 15 residues. With 5 bases clipped from V and 2 bases from J, the junction kept 6 bases outside the gene matches. Germline V CDR1 and CDR2: MNHEY, SVGEGT. CDR3 sequence (DNA): TGTGCCAGCAGTGGCACGGGGGGTACCTACAATGAGCAGTTCTTC. Its translation is CASSGTGGTYNEQFF.

This chain connects TRBV29-1 to TRBJ2-1; D perhaps matches TRBD2 (6 bases). The CDR3 is 14 residues long. V shed 4 bases and J shed 0 bases, with 10 bases lying between them. The germline gives CDR1 SQVTM, CDR2 ANQGSEA. CDR3 amino acids: CSVAGGSSYNEQFF. DNA of the CDR3: TGCAGCGTTGCTGGGGGGAGCTCCTACAATGAGCAGTTCTTC.

This sequence joins TRBV6-5 and TRBJ1-5; D uncertain. The V end lost 6 bases, the J end lost 1 base, and 10 bases lay between the germline ends. The V gene's germline CDR1 is MNHEY and CDR2 SVGAGI. This CDR3 contains 14 residues. This CDR3 reads CASSYLRSNQPQHF. For the CDR3, the DNA is TGTGCCAGCAGCTACCTGAGGAGCAATCAGCCCCAGCATTTT.

The genes are TRBV29-1 and TRBJ1-1; D not certain. Germline V lookup: CDR1 SQVTM, CDR2 ANQGSEA. Trimming took off 3 bases at V and 6 bases at J, with 8 bases between the two ends. The CDR3 consists of 11 residues. The DNA of the CDR3 is TGCAGCGTTGACCTGGATCCTGAAGCTTTCTTT. This translates into CSVDLDPEAFF. Filled out from reference TRBV29-1 and TRBJ1-1, the complete variable domain reads SAVISQKPSRDICQRGTSLTIQCQVDSQVTMMFWYRQQPGQSLTLIATANQGSEATYESGFVIDKFPISRPNLTFSTLTVSNMSPEDSSIYLCSVDLDPEAFFGQGTRLTVV.

The chain has TRBV5-4 and TRBJ1-3; D not certain. The CDR3 is 16 amino acids. The V end lost 1 base, the J end lost 0 bases, and 11 bases lay between the germline ends. Germline CDR1 is SGHNT and CDR2 is YYREEE (reference sequence). The CDR3 spells CASSLPAGSSGNTIYF. CDR3 bases: TGTGCCAGCAGCTTGCCGGCGGGAAGCTCTGGAAACACCATATATTTT.

The chain has TRBV6-6 and TRBJ1-4; no firm D call. The V end was cut by 1 base, the J end by 3 bases, with 9 bases between. The CDR3 spans 15 residues. Per germline, CDR1 MNHNY and CDR2 SVGAGI (reference sequence). In DNA, the CDR3 is TGTGCCAGCAGTTACTTTACATCCTCTAATGAAAAACTGTTTTTT. Its translation: CASSYFTSSNEKLFF.

This clone has only a few counts. The gene calls are TRBV11-2 and TRBJ1-2; 11 positions agree with TRBD1. V was pared by 5 bases and J by 0 bases, with 11 bases of the junction left unmatched. CDR1 and CDR2 from the germline V gene are SGHAT and FQNNGV. This CDR3 is built from 18 residues. Written as DNA, the CDR3 is TGTGCCAGCAGCCCCTCTCCGGGACAGGGGGGGTCTAACTATGGCTACACCTTC. Its translation is CASSPSPGQGGSNYGYTF.

This chain links TRBV3-1 (or the pseudogene TRBV3-2) with TRBJ1-5, with D perhaps matching TRBD1 (6 bases). The CDR3 totals 14 residues. Germline V gene sequence: CDR1 LGHDT, CDR2 YNNKEL (reference sequence). The V end was cut by 4 bases, the J end by 7 bases, with 14 bases between. The CDR3, as DNA: TGTGCCAGCAGCCTGTCGGGGGCGAGGCAGCCCCAGCATTTT. Its protein is CASSLSGARQPQHF.

The sample holds one count of this clone. DNA of the CDR3: TGTGCCAGCAGTTACGGGCAACCAATGAACACTGAAGCTTTCTTT. Its translation is CASSYGQPMNTEAFF. The rearrangement links TRBV6-2 or TRBV6-3 to TRBJ1-1, with D uncertain. Germline-derived CDR1 and CDR2 are MNHEY and SVGEGT. This CDR3 has 15 amino acids. Trimming shortened V by 2 bases and J by 0 bases, and 10 bases separated the two germline ends.

The V gene is TRBV30, the J gene TRBJ1-6; D unclear. The CDR3 runs 14 residues. Germline assignment: CDR1 GTSNPN and CDR2 SVGIG (reference sequence). Trimming shortened V by 4 bases and J by 5 bases, and 12 bases separated the two germline ends. This chain's CDR3 is CAWTPRRDNSPLHF. The CDR3 DNA follows: TGTGCCTGGACCCCACGGAGAGATAATTCACCCCTCCACTTT.

The chain employs TRBV16 and TRBJ2-2; possibly TRBD1 for D (6 bases). The V and J ends lost 2 bases and 5 bases respectively, with 12 bases between them. Germline assignment: CDR1 KGHSY and CDR2 FQNENV. The CDR3 is made up of 15 amino acids. CDR3 nucleotide sequence: TGTGCCAGCAGCCAAGGGGACATTCAGACCGGGGAGCTGTTTTTT. Residues: CASSQGDIQTGELFF.